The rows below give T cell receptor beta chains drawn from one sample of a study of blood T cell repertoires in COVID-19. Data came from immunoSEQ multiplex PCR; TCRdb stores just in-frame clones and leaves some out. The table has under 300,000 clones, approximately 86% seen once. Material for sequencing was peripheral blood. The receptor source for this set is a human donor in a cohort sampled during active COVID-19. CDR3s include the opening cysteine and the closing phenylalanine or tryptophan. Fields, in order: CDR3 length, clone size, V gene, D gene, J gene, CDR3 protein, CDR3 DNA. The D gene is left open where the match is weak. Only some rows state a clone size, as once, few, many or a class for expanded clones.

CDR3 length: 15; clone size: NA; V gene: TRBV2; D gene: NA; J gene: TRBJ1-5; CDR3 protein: CASSGTRGGGQPQHF; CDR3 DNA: TGTGCCAGCAGCGGCACGAGGGGGGGAGGGCAGCCCCAGCATTTT
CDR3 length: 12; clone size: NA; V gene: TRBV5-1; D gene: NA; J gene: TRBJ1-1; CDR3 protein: CASSLSDTEAFF; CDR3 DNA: TGCGCCAGCAGCTTGTCCGACACTGAAGCTTTCTTT
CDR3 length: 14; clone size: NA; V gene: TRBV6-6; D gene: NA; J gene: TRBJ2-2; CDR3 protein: CASSWELKTGELFF; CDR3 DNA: TGTGCCAGCAGTTGGGAGCTTAAAACCGGGGAGCTGTTTTTT
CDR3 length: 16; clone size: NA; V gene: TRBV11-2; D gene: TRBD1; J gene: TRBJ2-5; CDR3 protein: CASSLSGTGGAETQYF; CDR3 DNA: TGTGCCAGCAGCTTATCTGGGACAGGGGGCGCGGAGACCCAGTACTTC
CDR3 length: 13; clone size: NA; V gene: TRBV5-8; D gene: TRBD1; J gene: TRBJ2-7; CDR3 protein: CASRTTGVYEQYF; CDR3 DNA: TGTGCCAGCAGAACGACAGGGGTCTACGAGCAGTACTTC
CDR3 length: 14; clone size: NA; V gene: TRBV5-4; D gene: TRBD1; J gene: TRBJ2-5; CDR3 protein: CASRLDRGRETQYF; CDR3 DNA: TGTGCCAGCAGACTGGACAGGGGGCGAGAGACCCAGTACTTC
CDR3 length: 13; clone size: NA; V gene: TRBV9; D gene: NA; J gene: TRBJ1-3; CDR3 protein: CASSLNLGNTIYF; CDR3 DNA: TGTGCCAGCAGCCTAAATTTAGGAAACACCATATATTTT
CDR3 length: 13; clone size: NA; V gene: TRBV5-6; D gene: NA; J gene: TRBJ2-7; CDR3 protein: CASSPQGGYEQYF; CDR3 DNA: TGTGCCAGCAGCCCCCAAGGCGGATACGAGCAGTACTTC
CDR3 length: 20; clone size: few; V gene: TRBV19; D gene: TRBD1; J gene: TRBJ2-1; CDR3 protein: CASSIEEGHRGLSSYNEQFF; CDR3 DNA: TGTGCCAGTAGTATAGAAGAGGGGCACAGGGGGTTAAGCTCCTACAATGAGCAGTTCTTC
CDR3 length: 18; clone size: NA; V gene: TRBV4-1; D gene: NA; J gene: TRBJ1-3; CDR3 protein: CASSQDPQGTSSGNTIYF; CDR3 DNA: TGCGCCAGCAGCCAAGATCCACAGGGAACATCCTCTGGAAACACCATATATTTT
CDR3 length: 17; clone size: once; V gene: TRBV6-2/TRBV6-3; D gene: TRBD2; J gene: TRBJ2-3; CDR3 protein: CASSSAGGPTRTDTQYF; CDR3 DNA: TGTGCCAGCAGTTCAGCGGGAGGGCCGACACGCACAGATACGCAGTATTTT
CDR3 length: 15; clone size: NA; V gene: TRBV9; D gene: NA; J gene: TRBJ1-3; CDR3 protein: CASSVQGNSGNTIYF; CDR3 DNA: TGTGCCAGCAGCGTACAGGGGAACTCTGGAAACACCATATATTTT
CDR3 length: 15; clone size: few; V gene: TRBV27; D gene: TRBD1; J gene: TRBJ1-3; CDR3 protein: CASSARGWPGNTIYF; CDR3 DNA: TGTGCCAGCAGTGCCAGGGGGTGGCCTGGAAACACCATATATTTT
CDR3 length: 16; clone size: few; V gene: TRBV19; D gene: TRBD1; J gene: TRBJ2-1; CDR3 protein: CASSIGAGGKVNEQFF; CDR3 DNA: TGTGCCAGTAGTATAGGGGCAGGGGGTAAGGTAAATGAGCAGTTCTTC
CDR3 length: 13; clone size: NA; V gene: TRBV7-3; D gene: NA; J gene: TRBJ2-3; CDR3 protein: CASSPLGGDTQYF; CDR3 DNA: TGTGCCAGCAGCCCCCTAGGGGGAGATACGCAGTATTTT
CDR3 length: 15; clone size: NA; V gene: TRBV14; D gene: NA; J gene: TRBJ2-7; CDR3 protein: CASSQDSAGRREQYF; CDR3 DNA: TGTGCCAGCAGCCAAGATTCGGCAGGGAGGCGCGAGCAGTACTTC
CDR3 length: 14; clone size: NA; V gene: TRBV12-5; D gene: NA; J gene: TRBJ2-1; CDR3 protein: CASGLGQSYNEQFF; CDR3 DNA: TGTGCTAGTGGTTTAGGACAGTCCTACAATGAGCAGTTCTTC
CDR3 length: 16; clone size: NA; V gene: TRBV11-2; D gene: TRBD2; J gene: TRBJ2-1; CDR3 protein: CASSLRLAGIYNEQFF; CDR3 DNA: TGTGCCAGCAGCCTTAGACTAGCGGGGATCTACAATGAGCAGTTCTTC
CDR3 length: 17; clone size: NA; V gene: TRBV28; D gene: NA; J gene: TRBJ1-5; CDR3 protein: CASSPSLGGSGNQPQHF; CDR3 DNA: TGTGCCAGCAGCCCTTCTCTAGGGGGTAGTGGCAATCAGCCCCAGCATTTT
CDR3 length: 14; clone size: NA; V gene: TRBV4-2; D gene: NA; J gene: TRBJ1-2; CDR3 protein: CASSQDSGSPGYTF; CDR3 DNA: TGTGCCAGCAGCCAAGATTCGGGGAGTCCTGGCTACACCTTC
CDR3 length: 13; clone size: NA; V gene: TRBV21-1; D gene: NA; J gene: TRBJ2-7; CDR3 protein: CASSKADRPEQYF; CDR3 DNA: TGTGCCAGCAGCAAAGCCGACAGGCCCGAGCAGTACTTC
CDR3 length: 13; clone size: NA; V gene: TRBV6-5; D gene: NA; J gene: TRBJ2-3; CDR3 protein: CASSYSGTDTQYF; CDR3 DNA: TGTGCCAGCAGTTACAGCGGGACAGATACGCAGTATTTT
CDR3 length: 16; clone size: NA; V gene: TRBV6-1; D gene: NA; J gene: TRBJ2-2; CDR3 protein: CASSEFPGANTGELFF; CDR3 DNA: TGTGCCAGCAGTGAATTTCCGGGGGCGAACACCGGGGAGCTGTTTTTT
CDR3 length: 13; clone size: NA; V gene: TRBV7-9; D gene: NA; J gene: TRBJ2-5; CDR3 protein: CASSQSGGETQYF; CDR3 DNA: TGTGCCAGCAGCCAGTCAGGAGGGGAGACCCAGTACTTC
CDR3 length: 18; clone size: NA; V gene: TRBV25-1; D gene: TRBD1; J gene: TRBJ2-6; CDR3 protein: CASSEGQGTSPGANVLTF; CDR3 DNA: TGTGCCAGCAGTGAAGGACAGGGTACATCCCCTGGGGCCAACGTCCTGACTTTC
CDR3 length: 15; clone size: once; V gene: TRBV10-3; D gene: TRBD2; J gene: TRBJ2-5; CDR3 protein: CAIGTSGGDQETQYF; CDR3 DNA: TGTGCCATCGGGACTAGCGGGGGCGATCAAGAGACCCAGTACTTC
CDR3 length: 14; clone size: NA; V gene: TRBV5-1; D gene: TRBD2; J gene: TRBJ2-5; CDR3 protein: CASSRGLARETQYF; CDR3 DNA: TGCGCCAGCAGCAGGGGACTAGCGAGGGAGACCCAGTACTTC
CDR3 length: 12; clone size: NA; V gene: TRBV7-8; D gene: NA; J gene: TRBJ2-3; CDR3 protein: CASSHYTDTQYF; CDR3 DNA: TGTGCCAGCAGCCACTACACAGATACGCAGTATTTT
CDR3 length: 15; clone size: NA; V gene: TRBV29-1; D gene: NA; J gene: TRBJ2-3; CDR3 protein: CSVDRPTDRADTQYF; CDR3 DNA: TGCAGCGTTGATAGGCCCACAGATCGCGCAGATACGCAGTATTTT
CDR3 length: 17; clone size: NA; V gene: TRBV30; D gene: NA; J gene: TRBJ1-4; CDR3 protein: CAWGRTRGFGTNEKLFF; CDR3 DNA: TGTGCCTGGGGTCGGACCCGGGGGTTTGGGACTAATGAAAAACTGTTTTTT
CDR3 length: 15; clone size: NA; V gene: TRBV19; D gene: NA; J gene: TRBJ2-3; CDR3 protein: CASSQTGTSTDTQYF; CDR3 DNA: TGTGCCAGTTCCCAGACAGGGACTAGCACAGATACGCAGTATTTT
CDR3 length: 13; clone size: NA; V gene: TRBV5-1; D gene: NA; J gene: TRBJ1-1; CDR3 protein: CASSLVMNTEAFF; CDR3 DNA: TGCGCCAGCAGCTTGGTTATGAACACTGAAGCTTTCTTT
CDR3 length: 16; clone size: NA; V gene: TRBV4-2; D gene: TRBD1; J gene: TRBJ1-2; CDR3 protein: CASSVRDRGYDYGYTF; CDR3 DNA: TGTGCCAGCAGCGTCCGGGACAGGGGATACGACTATGGCTACACCTTC
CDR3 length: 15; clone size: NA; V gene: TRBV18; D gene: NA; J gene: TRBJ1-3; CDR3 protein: CASSPNGNSGNTIYF; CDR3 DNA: TGTGCCAGCTCACCGAACGGGAACTCTGGAAACACCATATATTTT
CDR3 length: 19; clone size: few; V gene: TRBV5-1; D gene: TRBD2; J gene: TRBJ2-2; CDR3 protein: CASSLAWTSGGLYTGELFF; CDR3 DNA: TGCGCCAGCAGCTTGGCGTGGACTAGCGGGGGCCTATACACCGGGGAGCTGTTTTTT
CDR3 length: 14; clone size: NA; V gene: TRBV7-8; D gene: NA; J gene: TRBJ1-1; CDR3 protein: CASSLGQENTEAFF; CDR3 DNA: TGTGCCAGCAGTCTGGGACAAGAAAACACTGAAGCTTTCTTT
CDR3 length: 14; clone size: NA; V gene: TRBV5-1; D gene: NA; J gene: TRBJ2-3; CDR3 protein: CASSVGSLKDTQYF; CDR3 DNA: TGCGCCAGCAGCGTCGGGAGCCTCAAAGATACGCAGTATTTT
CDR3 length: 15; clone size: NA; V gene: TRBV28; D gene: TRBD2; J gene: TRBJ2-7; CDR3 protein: CASGRRLAGEGEQYF; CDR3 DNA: TGTGCCAGCGGGAGGAGACTAGCGGGAGAGGGCGAGCAGTACTTC
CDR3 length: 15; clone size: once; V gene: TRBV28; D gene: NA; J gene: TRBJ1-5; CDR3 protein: CASRPPGSAYQPQHF; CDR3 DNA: TGTGCCAGCAGGCCTCCGGGGTCAGCCTATCAGCCCCAGCATTTT
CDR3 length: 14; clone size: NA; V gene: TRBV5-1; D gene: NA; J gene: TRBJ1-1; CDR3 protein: CASSLTSGRSEAFF; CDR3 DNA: TGCGCCAGCAGCTTGACGAGCGGTAGGTCTGAAGCTTTCTTT
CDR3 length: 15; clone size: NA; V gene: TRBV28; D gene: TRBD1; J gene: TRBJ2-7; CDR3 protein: CASSLQDSQGDEQYF; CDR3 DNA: TGTGCCAGCAGTTTACAGGACTCCCAGGGGGACGAGCAGTACTTC
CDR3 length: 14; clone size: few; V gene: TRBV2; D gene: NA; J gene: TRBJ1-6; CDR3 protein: CASRIGTRNSPLHF; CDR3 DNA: TGTGCCAGCAGAATCGGGACAAGAAATTCACCCCTCCACTTT
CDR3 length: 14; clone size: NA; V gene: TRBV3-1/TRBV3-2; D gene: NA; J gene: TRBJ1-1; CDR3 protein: CASSHPTVATEAFF; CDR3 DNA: TGTGCCAGCAGCCATCCGACAGTGGCCACTGAAGCTTTCTTT
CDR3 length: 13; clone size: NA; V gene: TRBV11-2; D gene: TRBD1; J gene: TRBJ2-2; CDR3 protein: CASSPRGTGELFF; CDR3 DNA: TGTGCCAGCAGCCCCAGGGGGACGGGGGAGCTGTTTTTT
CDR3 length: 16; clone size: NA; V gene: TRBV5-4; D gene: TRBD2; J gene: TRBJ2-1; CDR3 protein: CASSGQGGSVGNEQFF; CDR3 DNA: TGTGCCAGCAGCGGGCAGGGCGGGAGCGTAGGCAATGAGCAGTTCTTC
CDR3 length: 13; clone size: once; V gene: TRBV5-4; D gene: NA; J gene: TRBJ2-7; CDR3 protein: CASSLQGGYEQYF; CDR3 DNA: TGTGCCAGCAGCCTGCAGGGGGGATACGAGCAGTACTTC
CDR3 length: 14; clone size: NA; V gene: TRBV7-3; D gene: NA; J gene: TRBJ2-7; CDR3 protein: CASSLEQATYEQYF; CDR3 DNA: TGTGCCAGCAGCTTAGAACAGGCCACCTACGAGCAGTACTTC
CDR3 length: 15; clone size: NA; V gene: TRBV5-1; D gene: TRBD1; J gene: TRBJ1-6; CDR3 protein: CASSLRDRDNSPLHF; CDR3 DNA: TGCGCCAGCAGCTTGAGGGACAGGGATAATTCACCCCTCCACTTT
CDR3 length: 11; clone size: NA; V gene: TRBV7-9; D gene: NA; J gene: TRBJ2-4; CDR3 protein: CASSSGNIQYF; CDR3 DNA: TGTGCCAGCAGCTCCGGAAACATTCAGTACTTC
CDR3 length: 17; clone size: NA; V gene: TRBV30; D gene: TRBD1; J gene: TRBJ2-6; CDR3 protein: CAWSGRQGPPGANVLTF; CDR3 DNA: TGTGCCTGGAGTGGGAGACAGGGACCTCCCGGGGCCAACGTCCTGACTTTC
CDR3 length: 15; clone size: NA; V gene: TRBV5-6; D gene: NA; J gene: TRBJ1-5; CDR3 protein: CASSLAVGVGQPQHF; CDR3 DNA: TGTGCCAGCAGCTTGGCCGTAGGGGTCGGCCAGCCCCAGCATTTT
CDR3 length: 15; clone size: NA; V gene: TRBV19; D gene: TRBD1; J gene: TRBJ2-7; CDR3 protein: CASSTRDSLSYEQYF; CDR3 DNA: TGTGCCAGTAGTACTCGGGACAGCCTATCCTACGAGCAGTACTTC